This T cell receptor beta chain was retrieved from a study of cytomegalovirus exposure and HLA in healthy donors. Study-level background: Prior work identified more than 90 million unique TCR beta sequences in 150 million to 200 million T cells.

A word on this clone: Antigen: not known. Other DNA variants within this sample encode the same CDR3.

The germline V and J ends were trimmed by 1 base and 7 bases, with 8 bases remaining between them. The CDR3 runs to 13 residues. Germline values: CDR1 SGDLS, CDR2 YYNGEE. Regarding the study as a whole: Among the CMV-associated chains, a few were confirmed in vitro as specific for CMV antigens. Earlier results showed most TCR beta V segments being productive about 90% or about 30% of the time.

The PCR employed 60 Vbeta primers together with 13 Jbeta primers. Sequencing used immunoSEQ multiplex PCR; TCRdb keeps in-frame clones, though not all of them. The sample shows around 190,000 clones, around 83% of them seen only once. The material sequenced was PBMCs. The chain has TRBV9 and TRBJ2-2, with a tentative D call TRBD2 (5 bases). This TCR was sampled from a woman aged 35 to 49 in good health and CMV-seronegative. CDR3 nucleotides: TGTGCCAGCAGCGTATCACGGGGCGGGGAGCTGTTTTTT. Translation: CASSVSRGGELFF.